Listed here are 8 T cell receptor beta chains from one sample, sequenced in a study of blood T cell repertoires in COVID-19. Using immunoSEQ multiplex PCR, the repertoire was profiled, and TCRdb retains in-frame clones only, with some absent. The sample holds about 150,000 clones; about 88% are singletons and the top ten take over 7%. Sequenced material: PBMCs or T cells enriched from blood (not recorded which). The receptors originated from a woman between 45 and 65 years old who had recovered from COVID-19.

The gene calls are TRBV7-6 and TRBJ1-5; tentatively, D is TRBD1 (6 bases). Germline CDR1 is SGHVS and CDR2 is FNYEAQ. The CDR3 is 16 amino acids. The V gene lost 1 base and the J gene lost 3 bases, with 13 bases spanning the gap. CDR3 in DNA: TGTGCCAGCAGCTTAGGGGTAGGGGGTAACAATCAGCCCCAGCATTTT. Its translation: CASSLGVGGNNQPQHF.

The rearrangement links TRBV3-1 (or the pseudogene TRBV3-2) to TRBJ2-1, with a weak D call TRBD1 (6 bases). Trimming removed 6 bases from V and 2 bases from J, with 11 bases in between. Per germline, CDR1 LGHDT and CDR2 YNNKEL (reference sequence). The CDR3 covers 14 residues. The CDR3 DNA sequence: TGTGCCAGCAGTTGGTGGGACACCTACAATGAGCAGTTCTTC. This sequence encodes CASSWWDTYNEQFF.

The V gene is TRBV12-3 or TRBV12-4, the J gene TRBJ2-7; no clear D gene. The V gene lost 7 bases and the J gene lost 5 bases, with 15 bases spanning the gap. This CDR3 has 13 amino acids. The DNA for the CDR3 is TGTGCCAGCACCCTTCATAGTTCCGACGAGCAGTACTTC. Protein sequence: CASTLHSSDEQYF.

The CDR3 reads CASRPAGQLYGYTF. In DNA form, the CDR3 reads TGTGCCAGCAGACCGGCGGGGCAGCTTTATGGCTACACCTTC. The chain is built from TRBV28 and TRBJ1-2; D is possibly TRBD1 (5 bases). The CDR3 is 14 amino acids. The germline V gene encodes CDR1 MDHEN and CDR2 SYDVKM. Trimming removed 6 bases from V and 5 bases from J, with 16 bases in between.

The gene calls are TRBV6-2 or TRBV6-3 and TRBJ1-4; 8 positions agree with TRBD1. CDR3 size: 18 residues. Germline V gene data show CDR1 as MNHEY and CDR2 as SVGEGT. V trimming: 4 bases; J trimming: 0 bases; junction bases outside the gene matches: 10. CDR3 amino acids: CASSSPGQGAATNEKLFF. CDR3 in DNA: TGTGCCAGCAGTTCCCCCGGCCAGGGGGCCGCAACTAATGAAAAACTGTTTTTT.

The V and J genes are TRBV28 and TRBJ1-1, with D possibly matching TRBD1 (6 bases). CDR3 length equals 13 residues. V dropped 3 bases and J dropped 3 bases, with 8 bases sitting between them. Germline V CDR1 and CDR2: MDHEN, SYDVKM. CDR3 residues: CASSLKGDTEAFF. CDR3 DNA sequence: TGTGCCAGCAGTTTGAAGGGGGACACTGAAGCTTTCTTT.

This chain uses TRBV11-3 with TRBJ1-1; perhaps TRBD1 as D (5 bases). The V gene lost 6 bases and the J gene lost 6 bases, with 14 bases spanning the gap. The CDR3 sequence is 13 residues long. Germline loops: CDR1 SGHNT, CDR2 YENEEA. The CDR3 DNA reads as TGTGCCAGCAGATACCGGGGGAAGGCTGAAGCTTTCTTT. Protein: CASRYRGKAEAFF.

The V call is TRBV10-3, the J call TRBJ2-1; D remains ambiguous. There are 10 residues in the CDR3. Germline CDR1 and CDR2: ENHRY and SYGVKD. Trimming pared 10 bases from V and 7 bases from J, leaving 8 bases between. This CDR3 reads CASGENEQFF. As DNA, the CDR3 is TGTGCCAGCGGCGAGAATGAGCAGTTCTTC.